This section outlines one T cell receptor (beta chain) sequence together with its context. Its cognate antigen is unknown. The data originate from a study of graft-versus-host responses after intestinal transplantation. Across the study: All recipients were transplanted with multivisceral, liver-intestinal, or isolated intestinal grafts.

Study-wide points: Patients with graft-donor T cell macrochimerism had high graft-versus-host to host-versus-graft clonal ratios in allografts.

With 8 bases removed from V and 0 bases from J, the gap between germline ends came to 14 bases. Germline lookup yields CDR1 MNHEY and CDR2 SVGAGI. There are 15 residues in the CDR3. The data were produced by immunoSEQ multiplex PCR, yet TCRdb's version contains in-frame clones alone and is incomplete. The sample yields 100,000 or so clones, about 93% seen once. The specimen was unstimulated CD8+ T cells sorted from spleen or lymph node cells, collected before transplant. The source is a human donor who was the organ donor for an intestinal transplant. J is TRBJ1-5 and V is TRBV6-5; a weak D match, TRBD1 (6 bases). The chain's CDR3 is CASSDRDFSNQPQHF. DNA of the CDR3: TGTGCCAGCTCGGACAGAGATTTTAGCAATCAGCCCCAGCATTTT.